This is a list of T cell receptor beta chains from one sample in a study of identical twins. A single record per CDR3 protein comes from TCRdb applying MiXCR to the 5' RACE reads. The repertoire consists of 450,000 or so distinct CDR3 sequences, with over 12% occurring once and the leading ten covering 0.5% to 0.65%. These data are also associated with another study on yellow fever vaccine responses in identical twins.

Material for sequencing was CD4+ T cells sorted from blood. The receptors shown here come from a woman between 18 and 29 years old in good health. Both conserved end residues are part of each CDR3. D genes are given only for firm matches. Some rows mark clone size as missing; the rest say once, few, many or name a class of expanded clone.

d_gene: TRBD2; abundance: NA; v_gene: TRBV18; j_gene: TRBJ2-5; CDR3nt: TGTGCCAGCTCACCGCTAGCGGCCCAAGAGACCCAGTACTTC; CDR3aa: CASSPLAAQETQYF
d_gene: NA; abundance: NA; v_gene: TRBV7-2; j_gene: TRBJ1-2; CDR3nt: TGTGCCAGCAGCTTCAGACAGGCGGAGTATGGCTACACCTTC; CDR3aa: CASSFRQAEYGYTF
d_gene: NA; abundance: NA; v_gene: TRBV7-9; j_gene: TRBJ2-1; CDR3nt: TGTGCCAGCAGCTTATCCGTATCGACTACAACCCTTGATGAGCAGTTCTTC; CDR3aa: CASSLSVSTTTLDEQFF
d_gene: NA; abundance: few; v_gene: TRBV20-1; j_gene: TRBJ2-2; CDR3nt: TGCAGTGCTAGAGACTCATTCAACACCGGGGAGCTGTTTTTT; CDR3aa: CSARDSFNTGELFF
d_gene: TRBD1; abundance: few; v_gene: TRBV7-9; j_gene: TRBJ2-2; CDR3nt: TGTGCCAGCAGCTTTTCGAGGGGACAGTCCACCGGGGAGCTGTTTTTT; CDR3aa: CASSFSRGQSTGELFF
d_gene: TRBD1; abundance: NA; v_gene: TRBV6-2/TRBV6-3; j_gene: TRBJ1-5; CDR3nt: TGTGCCAGCAGTGGAAACAGGGGGCCGGAGCCCCAGCATTTT; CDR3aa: CASSGNRGPEPQHF
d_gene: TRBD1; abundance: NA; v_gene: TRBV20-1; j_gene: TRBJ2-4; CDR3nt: TGCAGTGCTACCTCGGACAGGGGGCATTTTCCCAAAAACATTCAGTACTTC; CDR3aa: CSATSDRGHFPKNIQYF
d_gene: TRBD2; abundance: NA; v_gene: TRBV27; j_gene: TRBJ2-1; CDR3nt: TGTGCCAGCAGTCTCATGACGGGACTAGCGGGAGGGGGTAGCTCCTACAATGAGCAGTTCTTC; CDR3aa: CASSLMTGLAGGGSSYNEQFF
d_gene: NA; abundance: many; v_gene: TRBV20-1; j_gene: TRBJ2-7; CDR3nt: TGCAGTGCTAGCCTGTCCTACTACGAGCAGTACTTC; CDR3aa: CSASLSYYEQYF
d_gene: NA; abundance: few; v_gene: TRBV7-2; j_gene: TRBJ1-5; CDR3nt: TGTGCCAGCAGCCCCCAACCTAATCAGCCCCAGCATTTT; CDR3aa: CASSPQPNQPQHF
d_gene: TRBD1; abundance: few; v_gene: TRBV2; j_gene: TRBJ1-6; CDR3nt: TGTGCCAGCAGTACGACAGGGGACAATTCACCCCTCCACTTT; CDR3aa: CASSTTGDNSPLHF
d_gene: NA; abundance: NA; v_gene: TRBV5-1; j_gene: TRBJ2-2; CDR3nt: TGCGCCAGCAGCCAGAGGGGCATAGACACCGGGGAGCTGTTTTTT; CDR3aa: CASSQRGIDTGELFF
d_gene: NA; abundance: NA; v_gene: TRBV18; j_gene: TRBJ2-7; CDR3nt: TGTGCCAGCTCACCCTTGACAGGTACCTACGAGCAGTACTTC; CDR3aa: CASSPLTGTYEQYF
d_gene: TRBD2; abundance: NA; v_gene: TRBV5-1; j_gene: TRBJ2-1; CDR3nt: TGCGCCAGCAGCCCGGGACTAGACCAGAATGAGCAGTTCTTC; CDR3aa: CASSPGLDQNEQFF
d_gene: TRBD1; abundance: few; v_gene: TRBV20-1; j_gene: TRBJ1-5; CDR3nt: TGCAGTGCCCAGGGGACAGGGAATCAGCCCCAGCATTTT; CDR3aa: CSAQGTGNQPQHF
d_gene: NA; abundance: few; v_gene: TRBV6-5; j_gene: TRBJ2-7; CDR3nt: TGTGCCAGCGGGGGTGACTCCTACGAGCAGTACTTC; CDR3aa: CASGGDSYEQYF
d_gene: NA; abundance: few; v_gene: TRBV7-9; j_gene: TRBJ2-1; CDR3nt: TGTGCCAGCAGCACCAGCGTTGGAGGAGTCAATGAGCAGTTCTTC; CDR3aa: CASSTSVGGVNEQFF
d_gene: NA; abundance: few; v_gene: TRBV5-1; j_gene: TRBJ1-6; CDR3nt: TGCGCCAGCAGCTATGACGGGAATTCACCCCTCCACTTT; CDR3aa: CASSYDGNSPLHF
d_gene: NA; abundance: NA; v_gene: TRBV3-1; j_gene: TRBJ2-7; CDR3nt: TGTGCCAGCAGCCAATACCGCCCGGGACACACCCCGAAGGACGAGCAGTACTTC; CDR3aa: CASSQYRPGHTPKDEQYF
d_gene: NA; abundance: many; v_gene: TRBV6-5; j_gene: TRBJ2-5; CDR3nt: TGTGCCAGCAGTTACTCACCAGCTAGTCTAGGCCAAGAGACCCAGTACTTC; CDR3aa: CASSYSPASLGQETQYF
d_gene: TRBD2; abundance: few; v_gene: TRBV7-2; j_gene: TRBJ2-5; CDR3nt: TGTGCCAGCAGCTTCCTCCCTAGCGGGGGAGAGACCCAGTACTTC; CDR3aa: CASSFLPSGGETQYF
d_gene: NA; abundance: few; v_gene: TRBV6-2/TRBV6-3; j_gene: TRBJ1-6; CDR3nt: TGTGCCAGCAGTTACGCCGATTCACCCCTCCACTTT; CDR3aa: CASSYADSPLHF
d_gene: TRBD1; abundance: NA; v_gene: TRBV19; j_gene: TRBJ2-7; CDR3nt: TGTGCCAGTAGTATAGATCCCGGGACAGGGTCCTACGAGCAGTACTTC; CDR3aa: CASSIDPGTGSYEQYF
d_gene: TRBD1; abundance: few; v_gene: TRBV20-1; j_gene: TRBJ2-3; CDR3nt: TGCAGTGCTAGAGACACAGGGGCCAAGATACCTAGCACAGATACGCAGTATTTT; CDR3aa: CSARDTGAKIPSTDTQYF
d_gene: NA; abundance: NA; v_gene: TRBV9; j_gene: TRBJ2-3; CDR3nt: TGTGCCAGCAGCGTACGGACGGGGACCGGGACAGATACGCAGTATTTT; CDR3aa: CASSVRTGTGTDTQYF
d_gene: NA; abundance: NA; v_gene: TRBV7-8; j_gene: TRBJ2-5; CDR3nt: TGTGCCAGCTGCAGGTTTATGGAGACCCAGTACTTC; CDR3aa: CASCRFMETQYF
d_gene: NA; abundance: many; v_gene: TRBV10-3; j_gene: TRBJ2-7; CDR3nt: TGTGCCATCAGTCCCCAAGGCTACGAGCAGTACTTC; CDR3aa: CAISPQGYEQYF
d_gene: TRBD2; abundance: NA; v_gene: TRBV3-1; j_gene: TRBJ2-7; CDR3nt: TGTGCCAGCAGCCATCCCTTAGCGGGAGGAAACGAGCAGTACTTC; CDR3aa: CASSHPLAGGNEQYF